A selection of T cell receptor beta chains follows, all from one sample in a study of tumor and adjacent non-tumor tissue in lung cancer. TCRdb itself ran the multiplex PCR reads through MiXCR, one entry per CDR3 protein. The sample comprises under 150,000 distinct CDR3 sequences, 66% of which are singletons, and 15% to 20% rests with the top ten. Specimen: lung tumor tissue. The source of these receptors is a man aged 55 to 70 with small cell lung cancer. The CDR3 runs from the conserved cysteine through the conserved F or W. D genes are given only for firm matches. Clone size is shown for a subset of rows, as once, few, many or a class of expanded clone.

size: .
D: .
length: 15
V: TRBV6-1
J: TRBJ2-3
DNA: TGTGTCAGCAGCGAGGGGGGGTATAGCACAGGTACGCATTATTTT
CDR3: CVSSEGGYSTGTHYF

size: .
D: .
length: 13
V: TRBV6-1
J: TRBJ1-2
DNA: TGTGCCAGCAGTGTCAGGGCCGACTATGGCTACGCCTTC
CDR3: CASSVRADYGYAF

size: .
D: .
length: 13
V: TRBV6-1
J: TRBJ1-1
DNA: TGTGCCAGCAGGCTCCTTCGTGACACTGAAGCTTTCTTT
CDR3: CASRLLRDTEAFF

size: many
D: .
length: 11
V: TRBV12-3/TRBV12-4
J: TRBJ2-4
DNA: TGTGCCAGCAGTTTAGGACCCATTCAGTACTTC
CDR3: CASSLGPIQYF

size: few
D: .
length: 16
V: TRBV10-3
J: TRBJ2-5
DNA: TGTGCCATCAGTGAGTCGACTCTGACAGTCCAAGAGACCCAGTACTTC
CDR3: CAISESTLTVQETQYF

size: .
D: .
length: 12
V: TRBV28
J: TRBJ2-3
DNA: TGTGCCAGCACCAATAGCTGGGATACGCAGTATTTT
CDR3: CASTNSWDTQYF

size: many
D: TRBD1
length: 14
V: TRBV29-1
J: TRBJ1-2
DNA: TGCAGCGTTGCGCCTACAGGGGGCGCCTATGGCTACACCTTC
CDR3: CSVAPTGGAYGYTF

size: .
D: .
length: 14
V: TRBV6-1
J: TRBJ1-1
DNA: TGTGCCAGCAGCGTACTGGGCCCGGACACTGAAGCTTTCTTT
CDR3: CASSVLGPDTEAFF

size: .
D: .
length: 15
V: TRBV29-1
J: TRBJ2-3
DNA: TGCAGCGTTGAAGATATGGGAAAAGCCCCCGGCACGCAGTATTTT
CDR3: CSVEDMGKAPGTQYF

size: .
D: .
length: 14
V: TRBV5-6
J: TRBJ2-7
DNA: TGTGTCAGCAGCCCGGGACTCGTATCCACCGAGCAGTACTTC
CDR3: CVSSPGLVSTEQYF

size: .
D: .
length: 14
V: TRBV12-3/TRBV12-4
J: TRBJ2-3
DNA: TGTGCCAGTAGTGGGCGCACACCGACAGATACGCAGTATTTT
CDR3: CASSGRTPTDTQYF

size: .
D: .
length: 17
V: TRBV29-1
J: TRBJ2-1
DNA: TGCAGCGTTGTTGTATTAGCGTACACCAGCTCCTACAATGAGCAGTTCTTC
CDR3: CSVVVLAYTSSYNEQFF

size: .
D: .
length: 13
V: TRBV20-1
J: TRBJ2-5
DNA: TGCAGTGCTAGAAGGGCTACCAAAGAGACCCAGTACTTC
CDR3: CSARRATKETQYF

size: once
D: .
length: 15
V: TRBV20-1
J: TRBJ2-1
DNA: TGCAGTGCTAGTGTAGGGAGATTCGCCTACAATGAGCAGTTCTTC
CDR3: CSASVGRFAYNEQFF

size: .
D: .
length: 15
V: TRBV29-1
J: TRBJ2-5
DNA: TGCATCGCCCAAAGCCGCCAGGGGTTAGGAGAGACCCAGTACTTC
CDR3: CIAQSRQGLGETQYF

size: .
D: .
length: 12
V: TRBV7-9
J: TRBJ1-4
DNA: TGTGCCATCAACATGACTAATGAAAAACTGTTTTTT
CDR3: CAINMTNEKLFF

size: .
D: .
length: 16
V: TRBV20-1
J: TRBJ2-3
DNA: TGCAGTGGTAGTTCAATGGAGACATCTTCCACAGATACGCAGTATTTT
CDR3: CSGSSMETSSTDTQYF

size: .
D: .
length: 13
V: TRBV7-8
J: TRBJ2-1
DNA: TGTGCCAGCAGCTTAGGACTCGCGAATGAGCAGTTCTTC
CDR3: CASSLGLANEQFF

size: .
D: TRBD2
length: 16
V: TRBV20-1
J: TRBJ2-7
DNA: TGCAGTGTTAGAGACTTACTAGCGCCAAGCTCCTACGATCAATACTTC
CDR3: CSVRDLLAPSSYDQYF

size: .
D: .
length: 15
V: TRBV29-1
J: TRBJ1-1
DNA: TGCAGCGTTAGGCAGGGATGGGGTATGAACACTTACGCTTTCTTT
CDR3: CSVRQGWGMNTYAFF

size: .
D: .
length: 12
V: TRBV10-3
J: TRBJ1-6
DNA: TGTGTCATCAGTCAGACTAATTCACCCCTCCACTTT
CDR3: CVISQTNSPLHF

size: .
D: TRBD2
length: 14
V: TRBV4-1
J: TRBJ2-5
DNA: TGCGCCAGTAGAGCCGGGACTAACCGTGAGACCCAGTACTTC
CDR3: CASRAGTNRETQYF

size: .
D: .
length: 14
V: TRBV6-5
J: TRBJ1-5
DNA: TGTGCCAGTAGTTACTCGACTTGTGATCAGCCCCAGGATTTT
CDR3: CASSYSTCDQPQDF

size: .
D: TRBD1
length: 14
V: TRBV6-5
J: TRBJ1-5
DNA: TGTGCCAGCAGTTACACAGGGGGAAGGCAGCCCCAGCATTTT
CDR3: CASSYTGGRQPQHF

size: once
D: .
length: 15
V: TRBV6-1
J: TRBJ1-1
DNA: TGTGCCAGCAGTGGAGCCAGTCGGGTGAGGACCGAAGCTTTCTTT
CDR3: CASSGASRVRTEAFF

size: once
D: .
length: 15
V: TRBV5-1
J: TRBJ1-1
DNA: TGCGCCAGCAGCACCGGGAGGGCTAGGGTCACTGAAGCTTTCTTT
CDR3: CASSTGRARVTEAFF

size: medium-sized
D: .
length: 15
V: TRBV20-1
J: TRBJ1-6
DNA: TGCAGTGCTACAATCCCGGGACACGGAAATTCACCCCTCCACTTT
CDR3: CSATIPGHGNSPLHF

size: many
D: .
length: 14
V: TRBV20-1
J: TRBJ2-5
DNA: TGCAGTGCTAGAGGCCTTGAGTTAGGTGAGACCCAGTACTTC
CDR3: CSARGLELGETQYF

size: once
D: .
length: 12
V: TRBV12-3/TRBV12-4
J: TRBJ1-1
DNA: TGTGCCAGCAGTTTAGGGGTAGGGGCAGCTATCTTT
CDR3: CASSLGVGAAIF

size: once
D: .
length: 14
V: TRBV6-5
J: TRBJ2-5
DNA: TGTGCCAGCAGCCCCGGCCGGCCCCCCGGGCCCCAGTACTTC
CDR3: CASSPGRPPGPQYF

size: few
D: .
length: 13
V: TRBV4-2
J: TRBJ1-2
DNA: TGTGCCAGCAGCCCCTCAGTAGGCTGGGGCTACACCTTC
CDR3: CASSPSVGWGYTF